Listed below are T cell receptor beta chains from one sample, sequenced in a study of blood T cell repertoires in COVID-19. Measured with immunoSEQ multiplex PCR; TCRdb has only the in-frame clones, and not every one. Among 110,000 to 150,000 clones listed, about 87% were seen once. Material for sequencing was peripheral blood. These receptor sequences come from a woman aged 80 or over with acute or convalescent COVID-19. The CDR3 runs from the conserved cysteine through the conserved F or W. Only some rows state a clone size, as once, few, many or a class for expanded clones.

TRBV19	TRBJ1-1	NA	CASSMRGTEAFF
TRBV6-6	TRBJ1-4	NA	CASSYGGQGLFF
TRBV7-8	TRBJ1-1	NA	CASSLDGIGREAFF
TRBV5-1	TRBJ2-5	NA	CASSLGLAGSQETQYF
TRBV7-8	TRBJ1-5	NA	CASSLVRDQPQHF
TRBV19	TRBJ1-5	NA	CASSVDRGSNQPQHF
TRBV7-7	TRBJ2-5	NA	CASSPTRMETQYF
TRBV9	TRBJ2-3	once	CASSPRTGVADTQYF
TRBV14	TRBJ2-7	NA	CASSQAGTGKEDEQYF
TRBV5-1	TRBJ2-7	NA	CASRRLVNNDEQYF
TRBV4-1	TRBJ1-5	NA	CASSPTKGQSNQPQHF
TRBV2	TRBJ2-1	NA	CASSVTGADNEQFF
TRBV11-2	TRBJ2-5	NA	CASSGISGGKETQYF
TRBV4-1	TRBJ1-2	NA	CASSLDRANYGYTF
TRBV6-5	TRBJ1-1	NA	CASSQKQGVTTEAFF
TRBV12-3/TRBV12-4	TRBJ2-1	once	CASSLRGNEQFF
TRBV11-2	TRBJ2-1	NA	CASSRQLQSNEQFF
TRBV7-9	TRBJ2-2	NA	CASSLATSGAITGELFF
TRBV7-3	TRBJ2-1	NA	CASSPPSAAEQFF
TRBV4-3	TRBJ1-2	NA	CASSQETRQFYGYTF
TRBV5-4	TRBJ2-7	NA	CASSRTGSYEQYF
TRBV6-6	TRBJ2-7	once	CASSYSRDSYEQYF
TRBV5-4	TRBJ1-6	few	CASSLDGQGSSRDF
TRBV19	TRBJ1-5	NA	CASSIDLRDTHQPQHF
TRBV10-3	TRBJ2-5	NA	CAISAPGSEKETQYF
TRBV5-4	TRBJ2-7	NA	CASSSGQAGYEQYF
TRBV3-1/TRBV3-2	TRBJ2-7	NA	CASRGTGLYEQYF
TRBV5-1	TRBJ1-1	NA	CASSLVAGANTEAFF
TRBV4-3	TRBJ1-6	NA	CASSQTNRDRGYNSPLHF
TRBV5-1	TRBJ1-5	NA	CASSKDSSNQPQHF
TRBV12-3/TRBV12-4	TRBJ2-7	NA	CASTPGEGEQYF
TRBV6-5	TRBJ1-1	NA	CASRKGFDTEAFF
TRBV5-1	TRBJ1-1	NA	CASSLLGGGVGPNTEAFF
TRBV19	TRBJ1-1	NA	CASSIFPGEAFF
TRBV5-1	TRBJ1-1	NA	CASSLVGSEAFF
TRBV5-1	TRBJ1-6	NA	CASSLTGSYNSPLHF
TRBV30	TRBJ1-1	NA	CAWSPDTNTEAFF
TRBV5-1	TRBJ2-1	NA	CASSLAGTIYNEQFF
TRBV2	TRBJ1-5	NA	CASSDPTAGGQPQHF
TRBV2	TRBJ1-1	NA	CASSLDFNTEAFF
TRBV12-3/TRBV12-4	TRBJ1-1	NA	CASRPTGGTEAFF
TRBV2	TRBJ1-1	NA	CASSEGRAFF
TRBV5-1	TRBJ1-4	NA	CASSLVQGGYEKLFF
TRBV3-1/TRBV3-2	TRBJ1-5	NA	CASSLTGTGLQPQHF
TRBV3-1/TRBV3-2	TRBJ1-6	NA	CASSQEGDMKNSPLHF
TRBV6-5	TRBJ1-2	NA	CASQAGDGYGYTF
TRBV7-9	TRBJ2-5	NA	CASSFPRGTGGAQETQYF
TRBV30	TRBJ1-5	once	CAWTGKGGNQPQHF
TRBV10-1	TRBJ2-5	NA	CASSEPRGFEETQYF
TRBV10-3	TRBJ2-7	once	CAISVKGLAAAYEQYF